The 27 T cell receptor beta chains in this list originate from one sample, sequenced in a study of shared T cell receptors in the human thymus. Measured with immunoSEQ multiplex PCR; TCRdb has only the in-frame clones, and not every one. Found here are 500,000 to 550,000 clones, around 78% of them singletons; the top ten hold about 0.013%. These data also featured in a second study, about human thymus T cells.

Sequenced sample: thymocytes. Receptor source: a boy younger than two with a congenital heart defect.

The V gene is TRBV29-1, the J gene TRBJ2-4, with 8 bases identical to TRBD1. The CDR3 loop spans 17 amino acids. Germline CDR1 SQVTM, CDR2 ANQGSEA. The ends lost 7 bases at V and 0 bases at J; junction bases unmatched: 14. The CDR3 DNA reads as TGCAGCGAAAGGACAGGGTCGGGCGATGAAGCCAAAAACATTCAGTACTTC. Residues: CSERTGSGDEAKNIQYF.

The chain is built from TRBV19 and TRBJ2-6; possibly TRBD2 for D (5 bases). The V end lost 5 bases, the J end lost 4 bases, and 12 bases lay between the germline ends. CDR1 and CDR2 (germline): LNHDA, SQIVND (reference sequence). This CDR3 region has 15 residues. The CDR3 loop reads CASSPRGAGANVLTF. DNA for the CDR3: TGTGCCAGTAGTCCCCGGGGAGCGGGGGCCAACGTCCTGACTTTC.

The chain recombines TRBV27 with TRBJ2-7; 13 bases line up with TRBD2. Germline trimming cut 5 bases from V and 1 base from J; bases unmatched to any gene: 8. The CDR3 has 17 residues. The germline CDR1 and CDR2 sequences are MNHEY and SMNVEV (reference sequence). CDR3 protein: CASSAGTSGNNSYEQYF. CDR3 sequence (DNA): TGTGCCAGCAGTGCCGGGACTAGCGGGAATAATTCCTACGAGCAGTACTTC.

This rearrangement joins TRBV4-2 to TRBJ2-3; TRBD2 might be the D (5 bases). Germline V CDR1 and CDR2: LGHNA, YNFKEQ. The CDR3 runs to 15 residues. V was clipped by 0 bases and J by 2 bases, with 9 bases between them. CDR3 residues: CASSQERGLTDTQYF. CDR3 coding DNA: TGTGCCAGCAGCCAAGAACGAGGGCTCACAGATACGCAGTATTTT.

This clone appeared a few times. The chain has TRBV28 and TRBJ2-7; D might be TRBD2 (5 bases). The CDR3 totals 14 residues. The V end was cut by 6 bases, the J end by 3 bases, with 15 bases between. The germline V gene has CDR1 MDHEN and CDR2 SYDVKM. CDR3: CASREEGVHYEQYF. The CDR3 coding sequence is TGTGCCAGCAGGGAGGAAGGTGTCCACTACGAGCAGTACTTC. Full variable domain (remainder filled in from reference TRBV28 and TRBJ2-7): DVKVTQSSRYLVKRTGEKVFLECVQDMDHENMFWYRQDPGLGLRLIYFSYDVKMKEKGDIPEGYSVSREKKERFSLILESASTNQTSMYLCASREEGVHYEQYFGPGTRLTVT.

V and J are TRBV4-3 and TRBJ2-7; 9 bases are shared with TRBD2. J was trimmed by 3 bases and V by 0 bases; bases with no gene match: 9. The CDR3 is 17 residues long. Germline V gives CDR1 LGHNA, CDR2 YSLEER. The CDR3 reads CASSQDLAASGIYEQYF. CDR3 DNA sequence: TGCGCCAGCAGCCAAGATCTGGCGGCTAGCGGGATCTACGAGCAGTACTTC.

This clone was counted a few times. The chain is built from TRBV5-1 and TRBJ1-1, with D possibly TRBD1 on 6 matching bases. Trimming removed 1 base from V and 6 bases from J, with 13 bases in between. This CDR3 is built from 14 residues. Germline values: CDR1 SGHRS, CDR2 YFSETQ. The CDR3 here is CASSLTQDRSEAFF. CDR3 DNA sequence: TGCGCCAGCAGCTTGACCCAGGACAGATCTGAAGCTTTCTTT.

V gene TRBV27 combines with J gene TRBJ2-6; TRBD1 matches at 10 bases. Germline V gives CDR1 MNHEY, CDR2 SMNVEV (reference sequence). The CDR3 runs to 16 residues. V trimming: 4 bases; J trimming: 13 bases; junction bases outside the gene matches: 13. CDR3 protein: CASSSPGQGSTQVLTF. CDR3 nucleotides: TGTGCCAGCAGTTCCCCGGGACAGGGGTCGACTCAAGTCCTGACTTTC.

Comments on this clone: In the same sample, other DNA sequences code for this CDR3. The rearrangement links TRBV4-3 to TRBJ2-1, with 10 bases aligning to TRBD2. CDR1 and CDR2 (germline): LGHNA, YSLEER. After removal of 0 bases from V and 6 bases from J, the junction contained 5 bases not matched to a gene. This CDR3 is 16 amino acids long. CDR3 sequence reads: CASSQDPSGRVNEQFF. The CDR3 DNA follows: TGCGCCAGCAGCCAAGATCCCAGCGGGAGGGTCAATGAGCAGTTCTTC.

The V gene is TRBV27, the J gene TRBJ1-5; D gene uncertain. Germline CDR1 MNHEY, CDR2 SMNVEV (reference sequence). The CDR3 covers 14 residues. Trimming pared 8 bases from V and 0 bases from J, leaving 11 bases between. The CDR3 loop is CASQSVYSNQPQHF. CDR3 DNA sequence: TGTGCCAGCCAGTCCGTTTATAGCAATCAGCCCCAGCATTTT.

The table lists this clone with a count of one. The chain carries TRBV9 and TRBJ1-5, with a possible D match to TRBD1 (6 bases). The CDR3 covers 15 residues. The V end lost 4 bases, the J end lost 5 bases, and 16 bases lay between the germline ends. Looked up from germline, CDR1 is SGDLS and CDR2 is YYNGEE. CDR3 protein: CASSLTGQTDQPQHF. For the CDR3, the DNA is TGTGCCAGCAGCCTGACTGGACAGACCGATCAGCCCCAGCATTTT.

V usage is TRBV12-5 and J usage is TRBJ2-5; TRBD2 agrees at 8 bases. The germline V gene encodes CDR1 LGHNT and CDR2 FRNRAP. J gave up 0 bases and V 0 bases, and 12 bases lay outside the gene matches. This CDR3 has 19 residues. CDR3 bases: TGTGCTAGTGGTTTGGTACTTGGGTTCCAGCGGGAGAACCAAGAGACCCAGTACTTC. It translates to CASGLVLGFQRENQETQYF.

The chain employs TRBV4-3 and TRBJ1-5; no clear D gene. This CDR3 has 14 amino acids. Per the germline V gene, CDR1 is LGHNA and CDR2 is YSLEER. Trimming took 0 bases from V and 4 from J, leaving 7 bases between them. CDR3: CASSQDRTNQPQHF. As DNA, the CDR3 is TGCGCCAGCAGCCAAGATAGGACTAATCAGCCCCAGCATTTT.

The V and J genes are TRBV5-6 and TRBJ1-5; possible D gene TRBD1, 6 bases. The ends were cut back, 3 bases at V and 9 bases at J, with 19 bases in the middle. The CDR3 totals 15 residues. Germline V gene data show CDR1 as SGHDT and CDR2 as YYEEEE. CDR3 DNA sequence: TGTGCCAGCAGCTCTCAGGGGTCCGACCGCCGGCCCCAGCATTTT. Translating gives CASSSQGSDRRPQHF.

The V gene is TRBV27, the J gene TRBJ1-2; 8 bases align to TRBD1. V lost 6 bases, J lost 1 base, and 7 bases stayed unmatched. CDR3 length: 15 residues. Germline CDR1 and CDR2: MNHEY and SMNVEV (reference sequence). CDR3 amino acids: CASSPTGAYNYGYTF. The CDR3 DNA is TGTGCCAGCAGCCCGACAGGGGCGTATAACTATGGCTACACCTTC.

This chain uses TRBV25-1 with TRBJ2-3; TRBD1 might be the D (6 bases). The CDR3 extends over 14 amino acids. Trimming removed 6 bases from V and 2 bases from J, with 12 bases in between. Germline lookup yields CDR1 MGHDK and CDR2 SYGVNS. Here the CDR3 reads CASSQTGTTDTQYF. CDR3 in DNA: TGTGCCAGCAGCCAGACAGGCACCACAGATACGCAGTATTTT.

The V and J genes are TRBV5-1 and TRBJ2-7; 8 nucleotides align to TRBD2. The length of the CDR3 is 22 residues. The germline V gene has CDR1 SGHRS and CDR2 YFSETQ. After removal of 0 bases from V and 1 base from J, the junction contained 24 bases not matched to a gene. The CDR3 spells CASSLDHFGREAQITGSYEQYF. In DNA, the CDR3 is TGCGCCAGCAGCTTGGATCACTTTGGGCGGGAGGCTCAGATAACCGGGTCCTACGAGCAGTACTTC.

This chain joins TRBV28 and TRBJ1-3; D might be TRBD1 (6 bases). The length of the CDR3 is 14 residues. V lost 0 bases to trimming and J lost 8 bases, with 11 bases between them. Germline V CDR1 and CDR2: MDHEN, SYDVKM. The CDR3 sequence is CASSLCAGEHTIYF. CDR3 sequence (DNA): TGTGCCAGCAGTTTATGCGCAGGGGAGCACACCATATATTTT.

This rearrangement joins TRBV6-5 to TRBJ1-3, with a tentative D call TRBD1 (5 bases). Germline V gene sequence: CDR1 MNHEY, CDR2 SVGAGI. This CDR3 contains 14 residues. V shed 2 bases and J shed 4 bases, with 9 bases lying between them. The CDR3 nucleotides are TGTGCCAGCAGTTACGGGGGGACCGGAAACACCATATATTTT. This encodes CASSYGGTGNTIYF.

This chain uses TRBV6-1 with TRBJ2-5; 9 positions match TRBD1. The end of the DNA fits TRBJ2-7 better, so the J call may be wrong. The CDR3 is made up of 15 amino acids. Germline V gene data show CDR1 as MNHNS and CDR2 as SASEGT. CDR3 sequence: CASRANPGQGYEQYF. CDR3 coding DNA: TGTGCCAGCAGGGCTAATCCGGGACAGGGCTACGAGCAGTACTTC.

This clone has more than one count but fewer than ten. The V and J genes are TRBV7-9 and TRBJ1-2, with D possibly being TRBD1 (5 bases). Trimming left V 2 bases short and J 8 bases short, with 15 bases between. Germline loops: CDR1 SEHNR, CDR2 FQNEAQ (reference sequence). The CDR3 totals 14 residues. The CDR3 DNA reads TGTGCCAGCAGCTTATTAGGGGCGACGGAGGGCTACACCTTC. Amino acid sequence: CASSLLGATEGYTF.

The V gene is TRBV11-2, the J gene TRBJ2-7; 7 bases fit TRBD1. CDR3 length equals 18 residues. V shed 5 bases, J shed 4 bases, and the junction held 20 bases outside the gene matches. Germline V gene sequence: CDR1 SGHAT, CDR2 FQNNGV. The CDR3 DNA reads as TGTGCCAGCAGCGCCCAAAAGGCCGGAGTCGACAGGGAATACGAGCAGTACTTC. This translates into CASSAQKAGVDREYEQYF. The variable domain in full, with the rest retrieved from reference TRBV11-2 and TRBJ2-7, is EAGVAQSPRYKIIEKRQSVAFWCNPISGHATLYWYQQILGQGPKLLIQFQNNGVVDDSQLPKDRFSAERLKGVDSTLKIQPAKLEDSAVYLCASSAQKAGVDREYEQYFGPGTRLTVT.

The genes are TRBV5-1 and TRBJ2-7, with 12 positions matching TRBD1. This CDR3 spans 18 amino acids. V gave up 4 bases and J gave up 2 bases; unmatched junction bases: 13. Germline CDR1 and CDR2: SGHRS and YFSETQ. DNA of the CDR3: TGCGCCAGCAGCCCAATCCGGGACAGGGGGCGAGCCACCTACGAGCAGTACTTC. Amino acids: CASSPIRDRGRATYEQYF.

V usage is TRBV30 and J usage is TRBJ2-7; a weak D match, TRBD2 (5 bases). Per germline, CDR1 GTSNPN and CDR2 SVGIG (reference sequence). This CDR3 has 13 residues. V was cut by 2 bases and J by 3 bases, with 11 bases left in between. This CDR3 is CAWSTRGLYEQYF. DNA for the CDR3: TGTGCCTGGAGTACCCGCGGGCTCTACGAGCAGTACTTC.

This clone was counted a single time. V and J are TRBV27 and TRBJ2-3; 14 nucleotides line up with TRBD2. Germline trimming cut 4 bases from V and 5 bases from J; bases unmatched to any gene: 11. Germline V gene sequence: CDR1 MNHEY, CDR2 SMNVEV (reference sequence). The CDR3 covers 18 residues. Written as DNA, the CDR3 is TGTGCCAGCAGTTACCGTGGGACTAGCGGGAGATCTGTAGATACGCAGTATTTT. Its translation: CASSYRGTSGRSVDTQYF.

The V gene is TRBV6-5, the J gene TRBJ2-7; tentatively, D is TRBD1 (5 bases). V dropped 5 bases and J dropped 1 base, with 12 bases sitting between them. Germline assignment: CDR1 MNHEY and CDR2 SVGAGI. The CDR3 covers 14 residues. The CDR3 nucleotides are TGTGCCAGCAGTCCTTCGACAGTGTCCTACGAGCAGTACTTC. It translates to CASSPSTVSYEQYF.

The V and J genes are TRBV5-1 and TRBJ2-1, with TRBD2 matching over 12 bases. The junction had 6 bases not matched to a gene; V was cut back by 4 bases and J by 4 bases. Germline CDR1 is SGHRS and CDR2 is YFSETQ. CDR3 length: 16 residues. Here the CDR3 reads CASSPTSGGLYNEQFF. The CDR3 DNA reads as TGCGCCAGCAGCCCGACTAGCGGGGGATTATACAATGAGCAGTTCTTC.